This T cell receptor (beta chain) came from a study of T cells in lung cancer brain metastases. Study background: Between primary and metastasis resection, eighteen of the 20 patients were untreated.

Study-level results: DNA fragmentation in FFPE samples may have prevented full retrieval of the infiltrating T cell repertoire.

Five deparaffinized, unstained about 11 um sections supplied tumor areas macrodissected using marked H&E slides as a guide. The assay was immunoSEQ multiplex PCR, and TCRdb's table has in-frame clones only and misses some. The table includes about 2,000 clones, 85% to 95% detected once. The CDR3 is 16 residues long. Worth noting for this clone: The target antigen is unknown.

The V and J genes are TRBV21-1 and TRBJ2-7; the D segment call TRBD1 is taken from the table without a DNA check. TRBV21-1 is a listed pseudogene. Sequenced sample: tumor tissue from the primary lung tumor. The clonotype was recovered from a woman aged 25 to 39 with non-small cell lung cancer. The CDR3: CASSTRGQLFSYEQYF. In DNA form, the CDR3 reads TGTGCCAGCAGCACTAGGGGACAGCTTTTTTCCTACGAGCAGTACTTC.